In this sample, the clone carrying this T cell receptor beta chain turned up once. The antigen is unknown. These data come from a study of T cells after posttransplantation cyclophosphamide. The data were produced by immunoSEQ multiplex PCR, yet TCRdb's version contains in-frame clones alone and is incomplete. The sample holds around 7,000 clones, just over 90% seen once. A marrow graft followed busulfan-fludarabine conditioning, with cyclophosphamide on days +3 and +4. Study results and caveats: Recipient CMV seropositivity and CMV reactivation strongly tracked TRB clonality.

The sequence came from a female patient in her fifties or sixties who received an allogeneic stem cell transplant from a related donor, was CMV-positive, and had no GVHD. T cells may partly derive from the graft donor. This specimen consisted of PBMCs, obtained 1404 days after allogeneic stem cell transplant with posttransplant cyclophosphamide.

The CDR3 loop is CASAPGYGYNEQFF. The DNA for the CDR3 is TGTGCTAGTGCCCCAGGGTACGGTTACAATGAGCAGTTCTTC. The rearrangement joins TRBV12-5 to TRBJ2-1; possibly TRBD1 for D (5 bases). The germline V gene has CDR1 LGHNT and CDR2 FRNRAP. The CDR3 has 14 residues. V lost 7 bases, J lost 4 bases, and 14 bases lay in between.